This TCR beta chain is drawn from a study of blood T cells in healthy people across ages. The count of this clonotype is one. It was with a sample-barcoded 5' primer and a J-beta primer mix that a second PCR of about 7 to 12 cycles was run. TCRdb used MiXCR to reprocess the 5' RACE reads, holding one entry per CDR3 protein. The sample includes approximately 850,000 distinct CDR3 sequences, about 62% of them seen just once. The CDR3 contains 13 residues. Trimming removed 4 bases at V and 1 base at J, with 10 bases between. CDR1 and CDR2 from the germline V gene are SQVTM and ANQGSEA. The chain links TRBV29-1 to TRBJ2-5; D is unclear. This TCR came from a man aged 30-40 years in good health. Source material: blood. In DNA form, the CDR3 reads TGCAGCGTTGGACACGAAATCCAAGAGACCCAGTACTTC. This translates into CSVGHEIQETQYF.